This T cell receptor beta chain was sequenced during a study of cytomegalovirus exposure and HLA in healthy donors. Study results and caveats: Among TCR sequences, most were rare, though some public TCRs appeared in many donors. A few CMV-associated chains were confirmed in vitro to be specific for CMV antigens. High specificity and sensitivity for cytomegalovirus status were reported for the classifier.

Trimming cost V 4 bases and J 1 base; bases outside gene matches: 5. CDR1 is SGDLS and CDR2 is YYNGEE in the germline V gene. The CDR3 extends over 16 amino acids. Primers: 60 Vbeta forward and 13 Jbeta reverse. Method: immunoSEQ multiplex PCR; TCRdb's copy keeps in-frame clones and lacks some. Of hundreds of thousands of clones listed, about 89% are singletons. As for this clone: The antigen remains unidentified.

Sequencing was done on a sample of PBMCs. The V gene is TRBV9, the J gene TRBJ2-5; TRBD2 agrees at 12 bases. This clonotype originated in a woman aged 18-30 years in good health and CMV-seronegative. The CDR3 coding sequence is TGTGCCAGCAGCCCTGGACTAGCGGGGTCCCAAGAGACCCAGTACTTC. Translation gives CASSPGLAGSQETQYF.